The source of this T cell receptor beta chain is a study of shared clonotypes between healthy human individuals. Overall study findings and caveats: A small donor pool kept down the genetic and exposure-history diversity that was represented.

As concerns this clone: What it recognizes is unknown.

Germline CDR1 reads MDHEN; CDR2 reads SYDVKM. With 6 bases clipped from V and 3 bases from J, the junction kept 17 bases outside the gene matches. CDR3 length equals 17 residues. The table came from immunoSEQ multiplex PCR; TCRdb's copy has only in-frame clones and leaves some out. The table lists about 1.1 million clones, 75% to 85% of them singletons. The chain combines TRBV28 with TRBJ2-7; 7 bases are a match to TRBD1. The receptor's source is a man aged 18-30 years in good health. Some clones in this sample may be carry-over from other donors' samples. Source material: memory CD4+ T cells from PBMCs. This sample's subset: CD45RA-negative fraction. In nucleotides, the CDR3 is TGTGCCAGCAGCCCTTTACCGAAGACAGGGTATATCTACGAGCAGTACTTC. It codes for CASSPLPKTGYIYEQYF. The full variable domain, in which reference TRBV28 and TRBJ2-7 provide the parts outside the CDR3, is DVKVTQSSRYLVKRTGEKVFLECVQDMDHENMFWYRQDPGLGLRLIYFSYDVKMKEKGDIPEGYSVSREKKERFSLILESASTNQTSMYLCASSPLPKTGYIYEQYFGPGTRLTVT.